Each of the 23 T cell receptor beta chains below was sequenced from the same sample in a study of beta chain features in type 1 diabetes (dated by TCRdb to 2016 to 2019). Points the paper makes about the study in general: In all four CD4+ subsets, TCRB CDR3 length was moderately but significantly shorter in type 1 diabetes patients.

These receptors have no identified antigens. Library preparation was by the immunoSEQ multiplex PCR assay. All of the isolated RNA was reverse transcribed with the High Capacity cDNA Reverse Transcription Kit, so expressed TCRB transcripts were sequenced. TCRdb re-hosts the immuneACCESS table, in-frame sequences only. Its copies lack some clones; in the studies checked, an unresolved V gene accounts for under half of them, and the cause for the rest is not known. The sample table contains 25,000 to 30,000 clones; only one count was recorded for about 45% of them. Together, the top ten hold less than 0.35% of the sample. Sequenced material: stem cell memory CD4+ T cells from blood. Interpreted using the paper, the cell subset or site label stands for: stem cell-like memory CD4+ T cells. The receptor source for this set is a man between 25 and 39 years old with type 1 diabetes.

This rearrangement joins TRBV2 to TRBJ2-5; 8 nucleotides align to TRBD2. Trimming removed 0 bases from V and 8 bases from J; junction bases left unmatched: 8. The length of the CDR3 is 15 residues. Germline assignment: CDR1 SNHLY and CDR2 FYNNEI. The CDR3 coding sequence is TGTGCCAGCAGTGAAGCAGCTAGCGGGTCTCCTACCCAGTACTTC. Its protein product is CASSEAASGSPTQYF.

This rearrangement joins TRBV19 to TRBJ1-2; 9 nucleotides align to TRBD1. CDR3 length equals 14 residues. Germline V lookup: CDR1 LNHDA, CDR2 SQIVND (reference sequence). Losses at the gene ends were 3 bases for V and 6 bases for J; bases not matched to a gene: 5. CDR3: CASSIGTGRDGYTF. CDR3 bases: TGTGCCAGTAGTATCGGGACAGGGCGGGATGGCTACACCTTC.

The rearrangement links TRBV19 to TRBJ1-5; D is possibly TRBD1 (5 bases). Germline V gene lookup returns CDR1 LNHDA and CDR2 SQIVND (reference sequence). The CDR3 runs to 17 residues. V was pared by 3 bases and J by 0 bases, with 15 bases between. The chain's CDR3 is CASSMAIQAYSNQPQHF. For the CDR3, the DNA is TGTGCCAGTAGTATGGCCATACAGGCTTATAGCAATCAGCCCCAGCATTTT. The full variable domain, in which reference TRBV19 and TRBJ1-5 provide the parts outside the CDR3, is DGGITQSPKYLFRKEGQNVTLSCEQNLNHDAMYWYRQDPGQGLRLIYYSQIVNDFQKGDIAEGYSVSREKKESFPLTVTSAQKNPTAFYLCASSMAIQAYSNQPQHFGDGTRLSIL.

CDR3 region: CAWSLSSGARYNEQFF. As DNA, the CDR3 is TGTGCCTGGAGCCTCTCTAGCGGGGCCCGCTACAATGAGCAGTTCTTC. The rearrangement uses TRBV30 and TRBJ2-1; 9 bases map to TRBD2. V lost 3 bases, J lost 3 bases, and 9 bases stayed unmatched. The CDR3 extends over 16 amino acids. Germline lookup yields CDR1 GTSNPN and CDR2 SVGIG (reference sequence).

This clone was picked up a small number of times. The CDR3 here is CASSPGADLPQYF. Written as DNA, the CDR3 is TGTGCCAGCTCACCGGGAGCGGATCTTCCCCAGTACTTC. The chain joins TRBV18 to TRBJ2-5; D might be TRBD2 (5 bases). This CDR3 is built from 13 residues. Deletions cut 3 bases from V and 9 bases from J, with 14 bases between. Germline CDR1 reads KGHSH; CDR2 reads LQKENI.

V gene TRBV28 combines with J gene TRBJ1-2, with D perhaps matching TRBD1 (6 bases). V lost 6 bases and J lost 8, with 13 bases in between. This CDR3 contains 12 residues. Germline CDR1 and CDR2: MDHEN and SYDVKM. The CDR3 nucleotides are TGTGCCAGCAGGGCGGACAGTAACGGCTACACCTTC. Its translation is CASRADSNGYTF.

This sequence joins TRBV6-5 and TRBJ2-1, with 7 bases aligning to TRBD1. This CDR3 contains 13 residues. J lost 3 bases, V lost 10 bases, and 6 bases had no gene match. Germline CDR1 is MNHEY and CDR2 is SVGAGI. DNA for the CDR3: TGTGCCACCACTCGGGACAGCTACAATGAGCAGTTCTTC. The encoded protein is CATTRDSYNEQFF.

The chain links TRBV11-3 to TRBJ2-1; TRBD2 matches at 12 bases. CDR1 and CDR2 from the germline V gene are SGHNT and YENEEA. This CDR3 spans 16 amino acids. With 5 bases clipped from V and 10 bases from J, the junction kept 12 bases outside the gene matches. The CDR3 sequence is CASSTTTSGSVREQFF. In nucleotides, the CDR3 is TGTGCCAGCAGCACTACGACTAGCGGGAGTGTTAGGGAGCAGTTCTTC.

Only a few counts were recorded for this clone. This sequence joins TRBV29-1 and TRBJ2-1, with a tentative D call TRBD2 (5 bases). V was pared by 4 bases and J by 8 bases, with 15 bases between. The germline V gene encodes CDR1 SQVTM and CDR2 ANQGSEA. The length of the CDR3 is 13 residues. CDR3 region: CSVVRGEGDEQFF. In DNA form, the CDR3 reads TGCAGCGTTGTCCGGGGAGAAGGCGATGAGCAGTTCTTC.

This clone was observed a few times. CDR3 nucleotides: TGTGCCAGCAGCTCGAGGACTAGCGGGAGGGAGACCCAGTACTTC. Its protein is CASSSRTSGRETQYF. The chain links TRBV7-2 to TRBJ2-5; 14 bases map to TRBD2. The CDR3 covers 15 residues. J was trimmed by 5 bases and V by 4 bases; bases with no gene match: 3. The V gene's germline CDR1 is SGHTA and CDR2 FQGNSA.

This sequence joins TRBV5-1 and TRBJ2-3; D remains ambiguous. Trimming removed 4 bases from V and 0 bases from J, with 9 bases in between. Per germline, CDR1 SGHRS and CDR2 YFSETQ. The CDR3 consists of 14 residues. The CDR3 sequence: CASSTYSSTDTQYF. The CDR3 region has the DNA TGCGCCAGCAGCACTTACTCAAGCACAGATACGCAGTATTTT.

This clone appeared a few times. This chain uses TRBV15 with TRBJ2-2, with 15 bases lining up with TRBD2. The CDR3 totals 18 residues. V trimming: 4 bases; J trimming: 0 bases; junction bases outside the gene matches: 3. Per germline, CDR1 LNHNV and CDR2 YYDKDF (reference sequence). The chain's CDR3 is CATSIGTSGRPNTGELFF. The CDR3 DNA reads as TGTGCCACCAGCATAGGGACTAGCGGGAGGCCGAACACCGGGGAGCTGTTTTTT.

This clone was observed a handful of times. The rearrangement uses TRBV6-5 and TRBJ2-1, with 11 bases aligning to TRBD2. Per germline, CDR1 MNHEY and CDR2 SVGAGI. This CDR3 spans 15 amino acids. V was pared by 2 bases and J by 4 bases, with 1 base of the junction left unmatched. The CDR3 sequence: CASSYGTSGYNEQFF. CDR3 DNA sequence: TGTGCCAGCAGTTACGGGACTAGCGGATACAATGAGCAGTTCTTC.

The V gene is TRBV10-3, the J gene TRBJ2-3, with D possibly TRBD2 on 6 matching bases. The V gene lost 6 bases and the J gene lost 5 bases, with 18 bases spanning the gap. CDR1 is ENHRY and CDR2 is SYGVKD in the germline V gene. The CDR3 contains 15 residues. The CDR3 sequence: CAISYEGTRGDTQYF. CDR3 sequence (DNA): TGTGCCATCAGCTACGAGGGCACGCGGGGAGATACGCAGTATTTT.

V usage is TRBV9 and J usage is TRBJ2-3; 10 bases agree with TRBD2. V was clipped by 2 bases and J by 6 bases; unmatched bases: 3. This CDR3 is built from 14 residues. Looked up from germline, CDR1 is SGDLS and CDR2 is YYNGEE. In nucleotides, the CDR3 is TGTGCCAGCAGCGTCAGCGGGAGGGCGGATACGCAGTATTTT. It codes for CASSVSGRADTQYF.

This chain uses TRBV27 with TRBJ2-7; 12 bases match TRBD1. V was pared by 4 bases and J by 3 bases, with 10 bases of the junction left unmatched. The germline CDR1 and CDR2 sequences are MNHEY and SMNVEV (reference sequence). The CDR3 has 17 amino acids. The CDR3 loop is CASSSGTGGPWGYEQYF. In DNA, the CDR3 is TGTGCCAGCAGTTCCGGGACAGGGGGCCCGTGGGGCTACGAGCAGTACTTC.

The chain carries TRBV7-9 and TRBJ2-4; weak D call: TRBD1 (5 bases). Germline V gene sequence: CDR1 SEHNR, CDR2 FQNEAQ (reference sequence). The CDR3 is 18 amino acids. Trimming pared 2 bases from V and 0 bases from J, leaving 17 bases between. CDR3 residues: CASSLRPTTGLAKNIQYF. The CDR3 DNA follows: TGTGCCAGCAGCTTAAGGCCGACAACAGGCCTAGCCAAAAACATTCAGTACTTC.

The genes are TRBV2 and TRBJ2-1; tentatively, D is TRBD1 (5 bases). Trimming stripped 1 base from V and 4 bases from J, with 11 bases between. Germline loops: CDR1 SNHLY, CDR2 FYNNEI. This CDR3 has 15 amino acids. This chain's CDR3 is CASSEVGAAYNEQFF. CDR3 DNA sequence: TGTGCCAGCAGTGAAGTTGGGGCAGCATACAATGAGCAGTTCTTC. Together with reference TRBV2 and TRBJ2-1, the CDR3 gives the full variable domain: EPEVTQTPSHQVTQMGQEVILRCVPISNHLYFYWYRQILGQKVEFLVSFYNNEISEKSEIFDDQFSVERPDGSNFTLKIRSTKLEDSAMYFCASSEVGAAYNEQFFGPGTRLTVL.

The V and J genes are TRBV15 and TRBJ1-1; the match to TRBD1 covers 8 bases. Germline lookup yields CDR1 LNHNV and CDR2 YYDKDF (reference sequence). V lost 11 bases, J lost 2 bases, and 10 bases stayed unmatched. The CDR3 has 14 amino acids. Here the CDR3 DNA reads TGTGCCTCTAGTGGGGACAGGTACAACACTGAAGCTTTCTTT. Its protein is CASSGDRYNTEAFF.

The chain carries TRBV10-3 and TRBJ2-7; D is possibly TRBD1 (5 bases). CDR1 is ENHRY, CDR2 SYGVKD, per germline. This CDR3 has 14 amino acids. Deletions cut 0 bases from V and 1 base from J, with 7 bases between. The CDR3 here is CAISESQGSYEQYF. CDR3 nucleotide sequence: TGTGCCATCAGTGAGTCGCAGGGTTCCTACGAGCAGTACTTC.

V usage is TRBV19 and J usage is TRBJ1-2, with D maybe TRBD1 (6 bases). The V end lost 6 bases, the J end lost 13 bases, and 24 bases lay between the germline ends. Per the germline V gene, CDR1 is LNHDA and CDR2 is SQIVND (reference sequence). This CDR3 is built from 14 residues. The DNA of the CDR3 is TGTGCCAGTAGGAGGGGGGGGGACGAAATTTATTTCACCTTC. It specifies CASRRGGDEIYFTF. The variable domain in full, with the rest retrieved from reference TRBV19 and TRBJ1-2, is DGGITQSPKYLFRKEGQNVTLSCEQNLNHDAMYWYRQDPGQGLRLIYYSQIVNDFQKGDIAEGYSVSREKKESFPLTVTSAQKNPTAFYLCASRRGGDEIYFTFGSGTRLTVV.

This clone showed up just a few times. The chain has TRBV19 and TRBJ1-6; 7 bases are a match to TRBD1. J lost 9 bases, V lost 1 base, and 3 bases had no gene match. Germline values: CDR1 LNHDA, CDR2 SQIVND (reference sequence). This CDR3 has 14 amino acids. The CDR3, as DNA: TGTGCCAGTAGTATAGTGGCAGGGGGTTCACCCCTCCACTTT. This sequence encodes CASSIVAGGSPLHF. Combining the CDR3 with reference TRBV19 and TRBJ1-6 gives the whole variable domain DGGITQSPKYLFRKEGQNVTLSCEQNLNHDAMYWYRQDPGQGLRLIYYSQIVNDFQKGDIAEGYSVSREKKESFPLTVTSAQKNPTAFYLCASSIVAGGSPLHFGNGTRLTVT.

This clone turned up a few times. This rearrangement joins TRBV5-1 to TRBJ2-5, with 11 positions matching TRBD1. V lost 5 bases, J lost 3 bases, and 6 bases stayed unmatched. The CDR3 runs 15 residues. Germline CDR1 and CDR2: SGHRS and YFSETQ. The CDR3, as DNA: TGCGCCAGCAGGGCCGGGACAGGGGGAGAAGAGACCCAGTACTTC. It translates to CASRAGTGGEETQYF.